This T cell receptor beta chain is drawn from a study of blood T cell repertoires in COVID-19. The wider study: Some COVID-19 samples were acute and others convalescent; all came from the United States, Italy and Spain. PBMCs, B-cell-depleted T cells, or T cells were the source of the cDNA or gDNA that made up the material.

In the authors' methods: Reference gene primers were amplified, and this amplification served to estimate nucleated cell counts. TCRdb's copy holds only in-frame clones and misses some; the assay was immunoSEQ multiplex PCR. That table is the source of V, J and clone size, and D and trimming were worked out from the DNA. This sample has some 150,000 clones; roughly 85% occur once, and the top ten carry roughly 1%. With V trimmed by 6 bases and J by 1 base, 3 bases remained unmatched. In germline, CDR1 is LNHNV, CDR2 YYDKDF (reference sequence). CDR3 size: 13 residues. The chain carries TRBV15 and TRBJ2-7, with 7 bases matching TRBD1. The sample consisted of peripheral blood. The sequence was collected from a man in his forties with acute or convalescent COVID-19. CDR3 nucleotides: TGTGCCACCAGAACGACAGGGTCCTACGAGCAGTACTTC. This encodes CATRTTGSYEQYF. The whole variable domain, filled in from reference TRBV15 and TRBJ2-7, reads DAMVIQNPRYQVTQFGKPVTLSCSQTLNHNVMYWYQQKSSQAPKLLFHYYDKDFNNEADTPDNFQSRRPNTSFCFLDIRSPGLGDTAMYLCATRTTGSYEQYFGPGTRLTVT.